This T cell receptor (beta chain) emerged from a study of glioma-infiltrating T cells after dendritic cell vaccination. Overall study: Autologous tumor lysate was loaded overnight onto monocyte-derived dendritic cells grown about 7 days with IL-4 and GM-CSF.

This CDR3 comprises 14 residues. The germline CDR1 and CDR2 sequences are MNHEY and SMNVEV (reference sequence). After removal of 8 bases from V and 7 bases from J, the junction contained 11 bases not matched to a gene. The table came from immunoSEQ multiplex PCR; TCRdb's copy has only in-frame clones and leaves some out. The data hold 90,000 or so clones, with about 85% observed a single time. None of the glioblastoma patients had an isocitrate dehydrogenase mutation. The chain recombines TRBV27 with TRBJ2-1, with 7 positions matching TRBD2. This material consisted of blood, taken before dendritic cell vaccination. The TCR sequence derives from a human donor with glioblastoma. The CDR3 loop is CASSLGGNVNEQFF. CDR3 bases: TGTGCCAGCTCTCTGGGAGGGAACGTGAATGAGCAGTTCTTC.